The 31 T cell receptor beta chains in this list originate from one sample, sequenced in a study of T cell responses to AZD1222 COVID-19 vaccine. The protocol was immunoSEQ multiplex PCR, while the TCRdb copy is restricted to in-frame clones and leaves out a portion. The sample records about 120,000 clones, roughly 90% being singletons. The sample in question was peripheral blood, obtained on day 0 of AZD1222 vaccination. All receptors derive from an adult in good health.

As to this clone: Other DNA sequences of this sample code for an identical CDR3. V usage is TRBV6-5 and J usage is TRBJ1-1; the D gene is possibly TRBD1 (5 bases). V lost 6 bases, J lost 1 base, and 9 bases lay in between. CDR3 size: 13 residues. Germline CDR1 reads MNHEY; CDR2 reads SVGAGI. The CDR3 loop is CASRDDRNTEAFF. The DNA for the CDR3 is TGTGCCAGCAGAGACGACAGGAACACTGAAGCTTTCTTT.

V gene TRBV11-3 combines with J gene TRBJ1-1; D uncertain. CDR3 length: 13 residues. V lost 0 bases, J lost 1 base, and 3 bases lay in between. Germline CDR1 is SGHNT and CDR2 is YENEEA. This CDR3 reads CASSLDQNTEAFF. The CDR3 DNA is TGTGCCAGCAGCTTAGACCAGAACACTGAAGCTTTCTTT.

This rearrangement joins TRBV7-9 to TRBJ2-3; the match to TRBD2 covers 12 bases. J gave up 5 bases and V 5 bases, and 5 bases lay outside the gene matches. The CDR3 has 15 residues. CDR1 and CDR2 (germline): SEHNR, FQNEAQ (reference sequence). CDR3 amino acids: CASSPSGGDLDTQYF. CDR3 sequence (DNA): TGTGCCAGCAGCCCTAGCGGGGGGGATTTAGATACGCAGTATTTT.

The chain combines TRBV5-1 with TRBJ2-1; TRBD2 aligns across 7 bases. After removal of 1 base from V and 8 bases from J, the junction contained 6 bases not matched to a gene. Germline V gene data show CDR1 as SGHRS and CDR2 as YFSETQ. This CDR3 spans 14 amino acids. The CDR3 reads CASSLTGTTYEQFF. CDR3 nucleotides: TGCGCCAGCAGCTTGACCGGGACTACGTATGAGCAGTTCTTC.

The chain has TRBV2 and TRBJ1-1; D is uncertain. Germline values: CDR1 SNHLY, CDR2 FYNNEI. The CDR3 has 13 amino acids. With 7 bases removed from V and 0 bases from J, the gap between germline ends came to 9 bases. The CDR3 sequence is CASNRVMNTEAFF. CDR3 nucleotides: TGTGCCAGCAATAGGGTCATGAACACTGAAGCTTTCTTT.

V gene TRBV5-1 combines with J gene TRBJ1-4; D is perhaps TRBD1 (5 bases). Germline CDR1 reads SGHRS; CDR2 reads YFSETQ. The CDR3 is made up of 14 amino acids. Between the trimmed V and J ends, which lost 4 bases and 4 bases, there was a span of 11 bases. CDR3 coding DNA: TGCGCCAGCAGCACCGACGGACATAATGAAAAACTGTTTTTT. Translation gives CASSTDGHNEKLFF.

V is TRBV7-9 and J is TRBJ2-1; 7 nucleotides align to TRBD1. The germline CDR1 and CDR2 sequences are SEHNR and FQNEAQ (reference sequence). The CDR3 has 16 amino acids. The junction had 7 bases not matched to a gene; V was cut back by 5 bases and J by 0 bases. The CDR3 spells CASSRRGFSSYNEQFF. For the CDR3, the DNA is TGTGCCAGCAGCCGCAGGGGGTTTAGCTCCTACAATGAGCAGTTCTTC.

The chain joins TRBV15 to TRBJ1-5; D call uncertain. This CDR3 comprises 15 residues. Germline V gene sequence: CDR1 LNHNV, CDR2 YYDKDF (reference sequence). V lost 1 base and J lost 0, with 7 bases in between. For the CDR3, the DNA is TGTGCCACCAGCAGAGGATTTTATAGCAATCAGCCCCAGCATTTT. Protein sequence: CATSRGFYSNQPQHF.

Written as DNA, the CDR3 is TGTGCCAGCAGCCTCCCCCCGGGACAGGGGAACTATGGCTACACCTTC. As protein: CASSLPPGQGNYGYTF. The chain has TRBV7-9 and TRBJ1-2, with 10 bases identical to TRBD1. Germline CDR1 SEHNR, CDR2 FQNEAQ (reference sequence). Trimming cost V 5 bases and J 2 bases; bases outside gene matches: 8. The CDR3 totals 16 residues.

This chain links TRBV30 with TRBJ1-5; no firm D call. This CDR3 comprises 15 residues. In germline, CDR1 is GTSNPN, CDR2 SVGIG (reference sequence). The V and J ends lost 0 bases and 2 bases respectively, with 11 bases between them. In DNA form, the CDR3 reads TGTGCCTGGAGTGTAGTTGACTTGGGCAATCAGCCCCAGCATTTT. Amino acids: CAWSVVDLGNQPQHF.

CDR3 protein: CASSLVPRVQGNEQYF. In nucleotides, the CDR3 is TGTGCCAGCAGCTTAGTTCCCAGGGTGCAAGGTAACGAGCAGTACTTC. V and J are TRBV11-2 and TRBJ2-7, with D perhaps TRBD1 (5 bases). Germline assignment: CDR1 SGHAT and CDR2 FQNNGV. V shed 1 base and J shed 5 bases, with 18 bases lying between them. The CDR3 is 16 residues long.

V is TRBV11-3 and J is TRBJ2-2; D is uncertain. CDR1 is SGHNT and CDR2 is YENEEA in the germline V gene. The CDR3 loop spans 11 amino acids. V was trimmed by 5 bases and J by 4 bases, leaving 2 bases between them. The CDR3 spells CASSSTGELFF. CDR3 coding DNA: TGTGCCAGCAGCAGCACCGGGGAGCTGTTTTTT.

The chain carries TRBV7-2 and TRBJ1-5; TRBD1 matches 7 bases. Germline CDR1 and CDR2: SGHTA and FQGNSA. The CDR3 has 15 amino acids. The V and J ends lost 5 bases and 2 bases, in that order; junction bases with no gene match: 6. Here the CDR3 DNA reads TGTGCCAGCAGCGGCAGGGGGTTTGGCAATCAGCCCCAGCATTTT. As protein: CASSGRGFGNQPQHF.

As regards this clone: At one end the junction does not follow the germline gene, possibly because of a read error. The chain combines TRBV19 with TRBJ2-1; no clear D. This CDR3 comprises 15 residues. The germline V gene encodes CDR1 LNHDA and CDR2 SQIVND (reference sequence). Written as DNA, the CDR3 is TGTGCCAGTAGTATTTCGACACTCTCCGACAATGAGCAGTTCTTC. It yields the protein CASSISTLSDNEQFF.

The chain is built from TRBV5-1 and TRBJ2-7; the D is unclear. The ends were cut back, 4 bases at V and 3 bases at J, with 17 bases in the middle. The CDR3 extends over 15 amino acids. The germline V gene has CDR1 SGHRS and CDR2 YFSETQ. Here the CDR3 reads CASSLFGSNDYEQYF. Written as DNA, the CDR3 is TGCGCCAGCAGCCTATTCGGGTCGAACGACTACGAGCAGTACTTC. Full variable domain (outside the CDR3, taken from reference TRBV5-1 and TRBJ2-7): KAGVTQTPRYLIKTRGQQVTLSCSPISGHRSVSWYQQTPGQGLQFLFEYFSETQRNKGNFPGRFSGRQFSNSRSEMNVSTLELGDSALYLCASSLFGSNDYEQYFGPGTRLTVT.

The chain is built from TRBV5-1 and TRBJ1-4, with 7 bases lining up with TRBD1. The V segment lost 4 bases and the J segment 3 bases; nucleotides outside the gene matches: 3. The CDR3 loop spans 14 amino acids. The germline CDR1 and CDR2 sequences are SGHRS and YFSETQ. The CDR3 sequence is CASSPGQPNEKLFF. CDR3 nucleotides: TGCGCCAGCAGCCCGGGACAGCCTAATGAAAAACTGTTTTTT.

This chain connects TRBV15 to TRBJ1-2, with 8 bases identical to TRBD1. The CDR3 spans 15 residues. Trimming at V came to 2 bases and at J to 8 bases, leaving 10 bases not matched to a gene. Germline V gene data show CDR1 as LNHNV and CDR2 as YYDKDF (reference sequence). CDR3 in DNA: TGTGCCACCAGCAGATCGGGACAGGCACCTAGGGGCTACACCTTC. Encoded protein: CATSRSGQAPRGYTF.

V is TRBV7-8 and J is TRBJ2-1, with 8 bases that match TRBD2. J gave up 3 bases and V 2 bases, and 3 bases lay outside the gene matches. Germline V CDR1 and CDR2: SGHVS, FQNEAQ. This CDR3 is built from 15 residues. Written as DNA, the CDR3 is TGTGCCAGCAGCTTAACGGGGGGGATCTACAATGAGCAGTTCTTC. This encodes CASSLTGGIYNEQFF.

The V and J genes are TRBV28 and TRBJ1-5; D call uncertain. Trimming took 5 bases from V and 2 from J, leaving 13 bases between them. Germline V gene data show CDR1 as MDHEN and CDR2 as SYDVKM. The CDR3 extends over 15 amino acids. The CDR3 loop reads CASSQTHGGNQPQHF. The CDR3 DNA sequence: TGTGCCAGCAGTCAGACCCACGGAGGCAATCAGCCCCAGCATTTT.

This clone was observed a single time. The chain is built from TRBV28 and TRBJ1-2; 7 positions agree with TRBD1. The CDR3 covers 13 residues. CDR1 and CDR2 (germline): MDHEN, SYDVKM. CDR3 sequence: CAGRQGGDYGYTF. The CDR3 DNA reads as TGTGCAGGAAGACAGGGAGGGGACTATGGCTACACCTTC.

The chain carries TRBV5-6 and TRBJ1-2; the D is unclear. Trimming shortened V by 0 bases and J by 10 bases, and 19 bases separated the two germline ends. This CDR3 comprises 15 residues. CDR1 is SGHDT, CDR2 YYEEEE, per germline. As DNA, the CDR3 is TGTGCCAGCAGCTTGGATCTGCCAGGCAATTCCGCCTACACCTTC. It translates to CASSLDLPGNSAYTF. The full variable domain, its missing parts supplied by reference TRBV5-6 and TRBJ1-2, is DAGVTQSPTHLIKTRGQQVTLRCSPKSGHDTVSWYQQALGQGPQFIFQYYEEEERQRGNFPDRFSGHQFPNYSSELNVNALLLGDSALYLCASSLDLPGNSAYTFGSGTRLTVV.

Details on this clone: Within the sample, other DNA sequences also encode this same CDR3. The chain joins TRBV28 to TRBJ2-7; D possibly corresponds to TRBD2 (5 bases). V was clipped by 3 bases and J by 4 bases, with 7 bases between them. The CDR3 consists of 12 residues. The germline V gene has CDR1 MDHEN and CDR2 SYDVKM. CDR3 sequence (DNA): TGTGCCAGCAGTTTGGGCGGGTACGAGCAGTACTTC. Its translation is CASSLGGYEQYF.

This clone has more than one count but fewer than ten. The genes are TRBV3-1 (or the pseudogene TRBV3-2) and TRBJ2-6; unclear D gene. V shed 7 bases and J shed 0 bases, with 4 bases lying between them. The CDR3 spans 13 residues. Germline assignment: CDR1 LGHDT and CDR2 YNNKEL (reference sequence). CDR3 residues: CASTDSGANVLTF. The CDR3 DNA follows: TGTGCCAGCACAGACTCTGGGGCCAACGTCCTGACTTTC.

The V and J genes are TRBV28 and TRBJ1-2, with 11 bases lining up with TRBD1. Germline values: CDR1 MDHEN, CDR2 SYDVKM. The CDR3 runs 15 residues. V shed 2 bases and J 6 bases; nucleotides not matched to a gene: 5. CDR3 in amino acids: CASSLPRTGGDGYTF. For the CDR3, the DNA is TGTGCCAGCAGTTTACCTAGGACAGGGGGCGATGGCTACACCTTC.

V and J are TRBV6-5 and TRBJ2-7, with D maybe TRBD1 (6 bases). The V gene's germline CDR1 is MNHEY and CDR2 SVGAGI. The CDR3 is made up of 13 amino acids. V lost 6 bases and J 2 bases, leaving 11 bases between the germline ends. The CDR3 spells CASRFGQTYEQYF. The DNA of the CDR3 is TGTGCCAGCAGATTCGGACAGACCTACGAGCAGTACTTC.

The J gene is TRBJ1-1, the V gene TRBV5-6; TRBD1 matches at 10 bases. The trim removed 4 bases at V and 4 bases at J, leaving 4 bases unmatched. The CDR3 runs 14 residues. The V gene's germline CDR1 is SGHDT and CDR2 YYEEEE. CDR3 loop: CASSLGQGGTEAFF. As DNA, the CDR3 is TGTGCCAGCAGCCTTGGACAGGGGGGCACTGAAGCTTTCTTT.

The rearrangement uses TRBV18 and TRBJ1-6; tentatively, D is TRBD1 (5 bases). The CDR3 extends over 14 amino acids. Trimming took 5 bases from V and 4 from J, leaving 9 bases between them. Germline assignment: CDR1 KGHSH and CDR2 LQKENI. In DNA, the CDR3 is TGTGCCAGCTCAGCCGACAGATATAATTCACCCCTCCACTTT. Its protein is CASSADRYNSPLHF.

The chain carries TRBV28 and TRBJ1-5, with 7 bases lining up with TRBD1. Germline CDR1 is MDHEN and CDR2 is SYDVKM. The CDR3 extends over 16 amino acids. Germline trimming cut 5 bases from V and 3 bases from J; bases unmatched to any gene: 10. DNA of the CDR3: TGTGCCAGCAGTCCTTACAGGGGCCTCATCAATCAGCCCCAGCATTTT. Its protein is CASSPYRGLINQPQHF. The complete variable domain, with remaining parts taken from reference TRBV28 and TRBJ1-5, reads DVKVTQSSRYLVKRTGEKVFLECVQDMDHENMFWYRQDPGLGLRLIYFSYDVKMKEKGDIPEGYSVSREKKERFSLILESASTNQTSMYLCASSPYRGLINQPQHFGDGTRLSIL.

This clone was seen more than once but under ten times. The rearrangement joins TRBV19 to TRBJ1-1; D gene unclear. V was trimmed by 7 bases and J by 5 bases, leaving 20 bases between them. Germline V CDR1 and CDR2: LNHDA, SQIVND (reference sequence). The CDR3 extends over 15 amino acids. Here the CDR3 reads CASTPPGRPKTEAFF. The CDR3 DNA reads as TGTGCCAGTACCCCCCCGGGCAGGCCCAAGACTGAAGCTTTCTTT.

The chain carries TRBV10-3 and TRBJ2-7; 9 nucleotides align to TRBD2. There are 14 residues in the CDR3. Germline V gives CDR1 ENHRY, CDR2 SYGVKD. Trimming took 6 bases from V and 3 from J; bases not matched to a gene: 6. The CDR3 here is CAIRAGGIDYEQYF. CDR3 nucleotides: TGTGCCATCAGAGCGGGAGGAATAGACTACGAGCAGTACTTC.

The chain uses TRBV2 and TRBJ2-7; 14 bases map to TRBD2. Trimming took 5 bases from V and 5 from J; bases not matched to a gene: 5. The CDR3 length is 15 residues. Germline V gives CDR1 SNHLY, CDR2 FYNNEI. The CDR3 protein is CASSRTGLAGDEQYF. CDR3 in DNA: TGTGCCAGCAGTCGCACGGGACTAGCGGGGGACGAGCAGTACTTC.